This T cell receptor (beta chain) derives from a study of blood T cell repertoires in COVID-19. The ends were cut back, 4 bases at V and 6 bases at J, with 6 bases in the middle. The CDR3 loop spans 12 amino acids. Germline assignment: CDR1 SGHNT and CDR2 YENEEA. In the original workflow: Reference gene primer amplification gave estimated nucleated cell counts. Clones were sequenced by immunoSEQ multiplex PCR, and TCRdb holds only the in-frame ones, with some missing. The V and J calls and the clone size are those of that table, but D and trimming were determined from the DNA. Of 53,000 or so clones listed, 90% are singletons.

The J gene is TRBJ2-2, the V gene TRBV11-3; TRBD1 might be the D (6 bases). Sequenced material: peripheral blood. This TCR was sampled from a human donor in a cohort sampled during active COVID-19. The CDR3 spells CASSSGAGELFF. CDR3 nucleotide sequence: TGTGCCAGCAGCTCAGGGGCCGGGGAGCTGTTTTTT.